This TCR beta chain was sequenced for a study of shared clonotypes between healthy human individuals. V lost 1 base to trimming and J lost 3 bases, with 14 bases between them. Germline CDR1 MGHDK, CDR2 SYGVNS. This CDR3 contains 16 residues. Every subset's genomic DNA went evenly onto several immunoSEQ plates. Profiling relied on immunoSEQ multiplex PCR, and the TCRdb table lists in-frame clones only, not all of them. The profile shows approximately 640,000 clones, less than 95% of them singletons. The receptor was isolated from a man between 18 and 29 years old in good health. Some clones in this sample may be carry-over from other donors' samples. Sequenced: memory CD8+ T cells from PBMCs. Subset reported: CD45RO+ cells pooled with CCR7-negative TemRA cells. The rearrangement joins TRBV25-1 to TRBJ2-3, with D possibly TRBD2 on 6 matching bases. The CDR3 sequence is CASSEWGEVSTDTQYF. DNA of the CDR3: TGTGCCAGCAGTGAATGGGGGGAAGTCTCTACAGATACGCAGTATTTT.